These 17 T cell receptor beta chains were all obtained from the same sample, sequenced in a study of blood T cell repertoires in COVID-19. Profiling relied on immunoSEQ multiplex PCR, and the TCRdb table lists in-frame clones only, not all of them. The table shows some 180,000 clones, with about nine tenths occurring only once. The sample was peripheral blood. These receptors were collected from a man aged 45-65 years with acute or convalescent COVID-19.

The chain combines TRBV11-2 with TRBJ2-6; 8 bases align to TRBD1. This CDR3 has 15 amino acids. The trim removed 6 bases at V and 1 base at J, leaving 2 bases unmatched. Germline loops: CDR1 SGHAT, CDR2 FQNNGV. The DNA of the CDR3 is TGTGCCAGCAGTCACAGGGGGTCTGGGGCCAACGTCCTGACTTTC. Protein sequence: CASSHRGSGANVLTF.

V usage is TRBV27 and J usage is TRBJ2-7; 9 bases map to TRBD1. The V segment lost 7 bases and the J segment 1 base; nucleotides outside the gene matches: 5. This CDR3 is 14 amino acids long. Germline lookup yields CDR1 MNHEY and CDR2 SMNVEV (reference sequence). The CDR3 region has the DNA TGTGCCAGCACTTCCGGGACAGGGTCCTACGAGCAGTACTTC. Protein sequence: CASTSGTGSYEQYF.

The chain employs TRBV19 and TRBJ1-5, with TRBD1 as a possible D gene (5 bases). CDR1 and CDR2 from the germline V gene are LNHDA and SQIVND (reference sequence). The germline V and J ends were trimmed by 4 bases and 4 bases, with 14 bases remaining between them. This CDR3 comprises 15 residues. DNA for the CDR3: TGTGCCAGTAGTACCACAGGTGGTCTTAATCAGCCCCAGCATTTT. Its protein is CASSTTGGLNQPQHF.

The chain carries TRBV29-1 and TRBJ2-3, with unresolved D. V was pared by 7 bases and J by 2 bases, with 13 bases between. Germline V gene data show CDR1 as SQVTM and CDR2 as ANQGSEA. The CDR3 length is 13 residues. CDR3 loop: CSATRQATDTQYF. The CDR3 DNA sequence: TGCAGCGCTACGAGGCAAGCCACAGATACGCAGTATTTT.

This clone occurred a few times. The genes are TRBV6-1 and TRBJ1-5; TRBD1 agrees at 9 bases. V lost 2 bases and J lost 5; bases outside the gene matches: 4. CDR1 and CDR2 (germline): MNHNS, SASEGT. The CDR3 has 15 residues. The CDR3, as DNA: TGTGCCAGCAGTGAAATGCGACAGGGGGATCAGCCCCAGCATTTT. Protein product: CASSEMRQGDQPQHF.

This sequence joins TRBV27 and TRBJ2-2; D gene uncertain. Germline CDR1 reads MNHEY; CDR2 reads SMNVEV (reference sequence). Trimming took 3 bases from V and 5 from J, leaving 7 bases between them. CDR3 length equals 13 residues. The CDR3 protein is CASSFSTTGELFF. The CDR3 coding sequence is TGTGCCAGCAGTTTTTCGACTACCGGGGAGCTGTTTTTT.

The chain couples TRBV4-2 to TRBJ2-1, with D perhaps TRBD2 (6 bases). In germline, CDR1 is LGHNA, CDR2 YNFKEQ. The CDR3 contains 15 residues. V was trimmed by 4 bases and J by 7 bases, leaving 17 bases between them. The CDR3 here is CASSPGDSGTNEQFF. DNA of the CDR3: TGTGCCAGCAGCCCCGGGGACTCGGGGACGAATGAGCAGTTCTTC.

This rearrangement joins TRBV5-1 to TRBJ2-1; a weak D match, TRBD1 (5 bases). The germline V and J ends were trimmed by 4 bases and 7 bases, with 9 bases remaining between them. Germline V lookup: CDR1 SGHRS, CDR2 YFSETQ. This CDR3 spans 12 amino acids. CDR3 region: CASSQTANEQFF. The CDR3 region has the DNA TGCGCCAGCAGCCAGACAGCAAATGAGCAGTTCTTC.

V is TRBV9 and J is TRBJ1-3; 7 bases align to TRBD1. V was pared by 4 bases and J by 4 bases, with 8 bases of the junction left unmatched. The CDR3 loop spans 15 amino acids. In germline, CDR1 is SGDLS, CDR2 YYNGEE. In DNA form, the CDR3 reads TGTGCCAGCAGCCCAACAGGGGCGTCGGGAAACACCATATATTTT. This sequence encodes CASSPTGASGNTIYF.

The genes are TRBV7-9 and TRBJ1-3; 7 positions match TRBD1. Germline loops: CDR1 SEHNR, CDR2 FQNEAQ (reference sequence). J was trimmed by 3 bases and V by 1 base; bases with no gene match: 6. The CDR3 runs 16 residues. CDR3 amino acids: CASSLGQGSIGNTIYF. In DNA, the CDR3 is TGTGCCAGCAGCTTAGGACAGGGTAGTATTGGAAACACCATATATTTT.

The V and J genes are TRBV24-1 and TRBJ2-3; D is undetermined. Trimming cost V 7 bases and J 6 bases, with 10 bases left between them. From germline, CDR1 is KGHDR and CDR2 SFDVKD. This CDR3 has 12 residues. CDR3 residues: CATSDEQDTQYF. DNA for the CDR3: TGTGCCACCAGCGACGAACAGGATACGCAGTATTTT.

This chain uses TRBV9 with TRBJ1-1; 9 bases agree with TRBD1. Trimming cost V 0 bases and J 2 bases; bases outside gene matches: 2. The CDR3 has 15 residues. Germline CDR1 SGDLS, CDR2 YYNGEE. The CDR3 protein is CASSVGTGVNTEAFF. For the CDR3, the DNA is TGTGCCAGCAGCGTAGGGACAGGGGTAAACACTGAAGCTTTCTTT.

The chain recombines TRBV7-9 with TRBJ1-5; D not certain. Between the trimmed V and J ends, which lost 4 bases and 11 bases, there was a span of 9 bases. The CDR3 spans 11 residues. The germline CDR1 and CDR2 sequences are SEHNR and FQNEAQ (reference sequence). The CDR3 DNA reads TGTGCCAGCAGCTCAGGCGAAGCCCAGCATTTT. This encodes CASSSGEAQHF. The full variable domain, in which reference TRBV7-9 and TRBJ1-5 provide the parts outside the CDR3, is DTGVSQNPRHKITKRGQNVTFRCDPISEHNRLYWYRQTLGQGPEFLTYFQNEAQLEKSRLLSDRFSAERPKGSFSTLEIQRTEQGDSAMYLCASSSGEAQHFGDGTRLSIL.

This chain links TRBV12-3 or TRBV12-4 with TRBJ2-7; D gene ambiguous. The length of the CDR3 is 13 residues. V was cut by 0 bases and J by 6 bases, with 9 bases left in between. The CDR3 coding sequence is TGTGCCAGCAGTTTAGCAGGTCCGGGCGAGCAGTACGTC. Translated: CASSLAGPGEQYV.

V gene TRBV18 combines with J gene TRBJ2-2, with a possible D match to TRBD1 (6 bases). Germline CDR1 KGHSH, CDR2 LQKENI. Deletions cut 3 bases from V and 0 bases from J, with 8 bases between. The CDR3 is made up of 15 amino acids. The CDR3 bases are TGTGCCAGCTCACCCGGGACACCGAACACCGGGGAGCTGTTTTTT. Its translation is CASSPGTPNTGELFF.

The rearrangement links TRBV10-3 to TRBJ2-2; 7 positions agree with TRBD2. Trimming at V came to 8 bases and at J to 7 bases, leaving 1 base not matched to a gene. Germline loops: CDR1 ENHRY, CDR2 SYGVKD. The CDR3 is made up of 11 amino acids. CDR3 sequence (DNA): TGTGCCATCGGCGGGAGCGGGGAGCTGTTTTTT. Its protein product is CAIGGSGELFF.

This sequence joins TRBV11-2 and TRBJ2-5; D remains unclear. V was clipped by 1 base and J by 3 bases, with 9 bases between them. The CDR3 length is 14 residues. Germline CDR1 reads SGHAT; CDR2 reads FQNNGV. DNA of the CDR3: TGTGCCAGCAGCTTAGCAGGTTGGGAAGAGACCCAGTACTTC. Translated: CASSLAGWEETQYF.